The subject of this entry is one T cell receptor (beta chain). Allocation to cohorts depended on clinical history reported by the participants. Recovered participants had two consecutive negative NP/OP PCR tests, healthcare professional clearance, or symptom resolution. V was cut by 1 base and J by 1 base, with 8 bases left in between. The CDR3 sequence is 15 residues long. Germline CDR1 is SGHDT and CDR2 is YYEEEE. Libraries were prepared by immunoSEQ multiplex PCR; TCRdb keeps only in-frame clonotypes and omits some of them. The sample has 150,000 to 250,000 clones, roughly four fifths seen once. These data are taken from a study of blood T cell repertoires in COVID-19. Study overall: The analysed material was cDNA or gDNA that came from T cells, B-cell-depleted T cells, or PBMCs.

Sample: PBMCs or T cells enriched from blood (not recorded which). This clonotype originated in a man aged 40-55 years who had recovered from COVID-19. The V and J genes are TRBV5-6 and TRBJ2-2; no clear D. This chain's CDR3 is CASSLRHGNTGELFF. CDR3 nucleotide sequence: TGTGCCAGCAGCTTGAGACATGGGAACACCGGGGAGCTGTTTTTT.